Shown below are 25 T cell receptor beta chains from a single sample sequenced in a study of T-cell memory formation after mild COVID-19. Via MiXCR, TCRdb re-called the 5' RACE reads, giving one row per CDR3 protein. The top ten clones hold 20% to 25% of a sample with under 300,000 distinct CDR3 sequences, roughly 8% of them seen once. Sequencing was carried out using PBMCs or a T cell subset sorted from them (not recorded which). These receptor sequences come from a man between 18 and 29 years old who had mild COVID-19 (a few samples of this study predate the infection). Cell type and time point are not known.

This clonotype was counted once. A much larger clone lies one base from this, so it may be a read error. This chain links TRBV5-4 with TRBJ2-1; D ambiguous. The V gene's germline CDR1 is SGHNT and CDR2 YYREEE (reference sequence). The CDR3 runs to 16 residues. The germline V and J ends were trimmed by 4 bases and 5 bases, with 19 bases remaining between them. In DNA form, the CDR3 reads TGTGCCAGCAGCCAGACGAAGGGAAGTACCGACAATGAGCAGTTCTTC. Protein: CASSQTKGSTDNEQFF.

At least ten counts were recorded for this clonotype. Here the CDR3 reads CSARDREGSYHEQYF. The CDR3 DNA is TGCAGTGCTAGAGATAGGGAGGGTTCTTACCACGAGCAGTACTTC. The chain carries TRBV20-1 and TRBJ2-7; 7 bases align to TRBD2. CDR1 is DFQATT and CDR2 is SNEGSKA in the germline V gene (reference sequence). V trimming: 0 bases; J trimming: 5 bases; junction bases outside the gene matches: 10. CDR3 size: 15 residues.

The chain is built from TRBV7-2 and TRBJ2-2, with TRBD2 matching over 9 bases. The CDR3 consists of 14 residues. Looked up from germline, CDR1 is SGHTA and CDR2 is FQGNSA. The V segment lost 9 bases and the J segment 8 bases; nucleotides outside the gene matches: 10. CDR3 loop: CASTRTSVVGELFF. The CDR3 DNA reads TGTGCCAGTACCCGGACTAGCGTGGTAGGGGAGCTGTTTTTT.

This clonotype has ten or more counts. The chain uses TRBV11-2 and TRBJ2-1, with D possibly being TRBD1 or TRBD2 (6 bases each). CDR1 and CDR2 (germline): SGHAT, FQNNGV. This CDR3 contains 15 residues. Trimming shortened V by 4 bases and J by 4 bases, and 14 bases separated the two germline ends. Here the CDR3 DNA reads TGTGCCAGCAGCTGGGAGGACAGTTATTACAATGAGCAGTTCTTC. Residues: CASSWEDSYYNEQFF.

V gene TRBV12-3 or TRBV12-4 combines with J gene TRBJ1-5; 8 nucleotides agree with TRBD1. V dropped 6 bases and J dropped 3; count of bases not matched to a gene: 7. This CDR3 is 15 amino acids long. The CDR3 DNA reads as TGTGCCAGCAGACGGACAGGGCAGGTCAATCAGCCCCAGCATTTT. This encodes CASRRTGQVNQPQHF.

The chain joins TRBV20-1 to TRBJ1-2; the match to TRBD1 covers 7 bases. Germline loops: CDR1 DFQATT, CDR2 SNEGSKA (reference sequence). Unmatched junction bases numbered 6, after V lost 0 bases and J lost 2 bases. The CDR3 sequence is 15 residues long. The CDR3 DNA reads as TGCAGTGCTAGAGACCCCCGGGGACAGAACTATGGCTACACCTTC. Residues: CSARDPRGQNYGYTF.

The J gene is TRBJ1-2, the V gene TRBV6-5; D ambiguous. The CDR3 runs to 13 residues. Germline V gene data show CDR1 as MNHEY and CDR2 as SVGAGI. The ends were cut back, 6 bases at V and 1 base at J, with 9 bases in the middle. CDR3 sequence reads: CASRATRNYGYTF. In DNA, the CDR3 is TGTGCCAGCAGAGCCACCCGTAACTATGGCTACACCTTC.

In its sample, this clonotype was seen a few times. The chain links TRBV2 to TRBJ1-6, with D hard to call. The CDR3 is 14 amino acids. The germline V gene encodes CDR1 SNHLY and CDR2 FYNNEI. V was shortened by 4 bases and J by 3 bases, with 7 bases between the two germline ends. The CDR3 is CASSAVVYNSPLHF. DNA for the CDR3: TGTGCCAGCAGTGCTGTCGTCTATAATTCACCCCTCCACTTT.

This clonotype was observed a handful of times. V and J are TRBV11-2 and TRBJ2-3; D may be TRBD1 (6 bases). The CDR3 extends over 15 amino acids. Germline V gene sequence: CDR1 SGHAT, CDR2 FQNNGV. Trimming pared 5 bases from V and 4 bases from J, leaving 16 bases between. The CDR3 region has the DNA TGTGCCAGCAGCATTAACCCCACAGGGTCAGATACGCAGTATTTT. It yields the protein CASSINPTGSDTQYF.

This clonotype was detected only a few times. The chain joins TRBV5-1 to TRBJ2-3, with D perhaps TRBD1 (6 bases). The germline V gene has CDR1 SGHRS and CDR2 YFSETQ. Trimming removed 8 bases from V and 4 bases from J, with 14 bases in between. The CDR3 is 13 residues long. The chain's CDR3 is CASQQGEADTQYF. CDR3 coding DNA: TGCGCCAGTCAACAGGGCGAGGCAGATACGCAGTATTTT.

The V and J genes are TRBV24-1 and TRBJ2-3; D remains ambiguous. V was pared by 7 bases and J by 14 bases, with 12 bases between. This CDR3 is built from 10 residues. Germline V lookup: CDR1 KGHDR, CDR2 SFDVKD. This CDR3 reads CATRRSTGYF. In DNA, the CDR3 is TGTGCCACCAGGCGGTCCACCGGGTATTTT.

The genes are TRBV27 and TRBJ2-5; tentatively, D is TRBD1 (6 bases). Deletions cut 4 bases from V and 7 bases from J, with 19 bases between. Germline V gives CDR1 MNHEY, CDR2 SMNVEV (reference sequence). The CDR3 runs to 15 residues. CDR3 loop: CASSSGFGTSGTQYF. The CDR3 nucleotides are TGTGCCAGCAGTTCGGGTTTTGGGACAAGTGGGACCCAGTACTTC.

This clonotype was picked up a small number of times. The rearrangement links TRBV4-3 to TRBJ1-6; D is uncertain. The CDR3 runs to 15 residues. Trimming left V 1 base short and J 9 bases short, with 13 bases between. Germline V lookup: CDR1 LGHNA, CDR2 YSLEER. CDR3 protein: CASSQGTAWSSPLHF. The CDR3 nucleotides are TGCGCCAGCAGCCAAGGCACGGCATGGAGTTCACCCCTCCACTTT.

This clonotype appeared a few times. The CDR3 coding sequence is TGTGCCAGCAGCACCGGTCCACTAGCGGGGGACAACGAGCAGTACGTC. It is translated as CASSTGPLAGDNEQYV. The V gene is TRBV21-1, the J gene TRBJ2-7; the D segment call TRBD2 is taken from the table without a DNA check. TRBV21-1 constitutes a pseudogene. There are 16 residues in the CDR3.

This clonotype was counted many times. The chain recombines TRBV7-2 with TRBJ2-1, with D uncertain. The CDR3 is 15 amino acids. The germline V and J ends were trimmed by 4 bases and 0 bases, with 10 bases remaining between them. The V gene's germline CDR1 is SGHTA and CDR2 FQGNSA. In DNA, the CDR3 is TGTGCCAGCAGCTCAGACCAGAGCTCCTACAATGAGCAGTTCTTC. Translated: CASSSDQSSYNEQFF.

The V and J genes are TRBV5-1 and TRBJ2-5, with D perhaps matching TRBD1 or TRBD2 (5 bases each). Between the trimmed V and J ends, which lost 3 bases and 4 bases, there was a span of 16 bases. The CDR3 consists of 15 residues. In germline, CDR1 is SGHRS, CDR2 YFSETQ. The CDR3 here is CASSSIETGAETQYF. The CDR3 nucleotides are TGCGCCAGCAGCTCTATCGAGACCGGGGCAGAGACCCAGTACTTC. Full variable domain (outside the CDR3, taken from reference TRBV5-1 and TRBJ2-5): KAGVTQTPRYLIKTRGQQVTLSCSPISGHRSVSWYQQTPGQGLQFLFEYFSETQRNKGNFPGRFSGRQFSNSRSEMNVSTLELGDSALYLCASSSIETGAETQYFGPGTRLLVL.

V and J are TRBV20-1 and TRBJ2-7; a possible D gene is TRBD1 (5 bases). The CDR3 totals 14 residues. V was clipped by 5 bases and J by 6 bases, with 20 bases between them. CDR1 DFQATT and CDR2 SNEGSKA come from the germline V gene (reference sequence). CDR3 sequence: CSAPDPQGMSEQYV. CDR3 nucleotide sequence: TGCAGTGCTCCGGATCCCCAGGGAATGAGCGAGCAGTACGTC.

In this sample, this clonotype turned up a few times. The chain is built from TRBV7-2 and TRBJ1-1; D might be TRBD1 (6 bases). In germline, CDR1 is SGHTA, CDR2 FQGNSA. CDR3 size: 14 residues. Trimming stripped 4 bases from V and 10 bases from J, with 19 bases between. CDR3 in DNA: TGTGCCAGCAGCTCAAGCCCACAGGGACGGGGAGCTTTCTTT. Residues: CASSSSPQGRGAFF.

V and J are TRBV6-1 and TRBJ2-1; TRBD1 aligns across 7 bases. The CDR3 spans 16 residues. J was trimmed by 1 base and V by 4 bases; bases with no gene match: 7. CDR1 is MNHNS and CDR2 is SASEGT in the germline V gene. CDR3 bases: TGTGCCAGCAGTGCGGCGACAGGGTGGTCCTACAATGAGCAGTTCTTC. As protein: CASSAATGWSYNEQFF.

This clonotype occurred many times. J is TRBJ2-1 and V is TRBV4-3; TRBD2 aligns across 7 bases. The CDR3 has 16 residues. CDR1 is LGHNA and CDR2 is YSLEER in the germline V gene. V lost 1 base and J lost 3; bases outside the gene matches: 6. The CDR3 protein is CASSQVSGGGYNEQFF. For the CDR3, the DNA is TGCGCCAGCAGCCAAGTTTCGGGGGGAGGCTACAATGAGCAGTTCTTC.

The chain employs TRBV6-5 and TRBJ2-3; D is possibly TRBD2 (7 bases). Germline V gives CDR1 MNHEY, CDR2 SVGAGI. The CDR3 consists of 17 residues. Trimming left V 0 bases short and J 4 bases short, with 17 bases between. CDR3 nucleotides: TGTGCCAGCAGTTACTCGGGGGGGACGTGGGGGCCAGATACGCAGTATTTT. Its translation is CASSYSGGTWGPDTQYF.

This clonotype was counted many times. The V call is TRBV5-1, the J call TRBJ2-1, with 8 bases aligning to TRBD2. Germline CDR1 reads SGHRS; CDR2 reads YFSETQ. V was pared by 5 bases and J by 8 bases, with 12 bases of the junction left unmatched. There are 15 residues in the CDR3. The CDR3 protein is CASRRVGGDFDEQFF. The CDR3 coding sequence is TGCGCCAGCAGACGTGTCGGGGGGGACTTTGATGAGCAGTTCTTC.

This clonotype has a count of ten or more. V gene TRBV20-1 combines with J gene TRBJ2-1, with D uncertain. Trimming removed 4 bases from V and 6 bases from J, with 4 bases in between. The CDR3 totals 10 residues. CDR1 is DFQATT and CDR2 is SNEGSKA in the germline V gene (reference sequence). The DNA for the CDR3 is TGCAGTGCTACGAGCAATGAGCAGTTCTTC. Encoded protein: CSATSNEQFF.

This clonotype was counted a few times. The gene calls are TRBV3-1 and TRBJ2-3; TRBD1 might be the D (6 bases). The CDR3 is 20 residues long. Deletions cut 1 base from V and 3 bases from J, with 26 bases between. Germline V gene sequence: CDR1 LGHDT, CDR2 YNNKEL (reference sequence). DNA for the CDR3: TGTGCCAGCAGCCAAGGGGCCCCTTTCGAAAACAGGGCGCCAACAGATACGCAGTATTTT. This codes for CASSQGAPFENRAPTDTQYF.

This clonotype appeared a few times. This chain's CDR3 is CASSHWGNQPQHF. CDR3 DNA: TGTGCCAGCAGCCACTGGGGCAATCAGCCCCAGCATTTT. The chain combines TRBV6-5 with TRBJ1-5; D call uncertain. The CDR3 is 13 amino acids. Germline V CDR1 and CDR2: MNHEY, SVGAGI. The germline V and J ends were trimmed by 6 bases and 2 bases, with 8 bases remaining between them.